This T cell receptor (beta chain) was identified in a study of T cell responses to AZD1222 COVID-19 vaccine. Study summary: Analyses pooled second doses at about 4 or about 12 weeks. The study, taken as a whole, reports: Once two AZD1222 doses were given, Spike-specific TCR breadth and depth went up. Repertoire sampling happened only post peak T cell response. A reported finding is that nearly half of spike-specific TCRs target unmutated variant regions.

Concerning this clone: Its antigen is currently unknown.

Profiling relied on immunoSEQ multiplex PCR, and the TCRdb table lists in-frame clones only, not all of them. Counted here are 100,000 or so clones, approximately 90% occurring once; the ten biggest clones make up 1.3%. The V end lost 6 bases, the J end lost 8 bases, and 19 bases lay between the germline ends. The CDR3 is made up of 15 amino acids. Germline values: CDR1 MNHEY, CDR2 SMNVEV (reference sequence). J is TRBJ1-4 and V is TRBV27; unclear D gene. Sequencing used peripheral blood, obtained on day 0 of AZD1222 vaccination. The sequence came from an adult in good health. CDR3 loop: CASSLTPGRWEKLFF. The CDR3 DNA is TGTGCCAGCAGCCTAACACCGGGTCGGTGGGAAAAACTGTTTTTT.